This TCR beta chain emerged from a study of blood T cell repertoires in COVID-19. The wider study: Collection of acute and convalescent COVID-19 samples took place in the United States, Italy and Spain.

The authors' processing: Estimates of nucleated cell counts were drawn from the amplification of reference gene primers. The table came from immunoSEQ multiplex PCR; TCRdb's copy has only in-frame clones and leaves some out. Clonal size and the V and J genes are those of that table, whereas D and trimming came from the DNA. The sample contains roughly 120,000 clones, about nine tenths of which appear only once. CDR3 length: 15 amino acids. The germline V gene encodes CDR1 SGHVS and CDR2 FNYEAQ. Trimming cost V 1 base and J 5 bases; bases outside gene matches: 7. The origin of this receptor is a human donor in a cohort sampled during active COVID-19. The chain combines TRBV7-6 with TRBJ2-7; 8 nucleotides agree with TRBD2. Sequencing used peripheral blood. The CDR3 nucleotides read TGTGCCAGCAGCTTAGTAGGGGGGACTAGACACGAGCAGTACTTC. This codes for CASSLVGGTRHEQYF.